This T cell receptor (beta chain) was identified during a study of T cell responses to AZD1222 COVID-19 vaccine. The data were produced by immunoSEQ multiplex PCR, yet TCRdb's version contains in-frame clones alone and is incomplete. The table shows roughly 70,000 clones, with 83% occurring only once. This clone showed up just once. V lost 4 bases and J 6 bases, leaving 16 bases between the germline ends. The CDR3 is 15 amino acids. The germline CDR1 and CDR2 sequences are SGHRS and YFSETQ. The receptor comes from an adult who received the AZD1222 COVID-19 vaccine. Specimen: peripheral blood, collected 28 days after the second AZD1222 dose. V is TRBV5-1 and J is TRBJ2-2, with D uncertain. The CDR3 reads CASSPGPSLPGELFF. The DNA of the CDR3 is TGCGCCAGCAGCCCAGGTCCATCCCTCCCCGGGGAGCTGTTTTTT.